A selection of T cell receptor beta chains follows, all from one sample in a study of Ad26.COV2.S vaccination and SARS-CoV-2 variants. Sequencing used immunoSEQ multiplex PCR; TCRdb keeps in-frame clones, though not all of them. The sample includes more than 400,000 clones, 90% of them seen just once. The sequenced sample was peripheral blood, obtained in a trial of Ad26.COV2.S vaccine versus placebo. These receptors originate from a person between 18 and 65 years old who received the Ad26.COV2.S COVID-19 vaccine or a placebo. Each CDR3 is given with its conserved first and last residue. The D gene is left open where the match is weak. Only some rows state a clone size, as once, few, many or a class for expanded clones.

v_call	clone_size	d_call	j_call	cdr3_nt	cdr3_aa
TRBV28	once	TRBD1	TRBJ1-5	TGTGCCAGCAGTTTATACTTTGAGACAGGGTCGGGCAATCAGCCCCAGCATTTT	CASSLYFETGSGNQPQHF
TRBV5-4	NA	TRBD2	TRBJ2-7	TGTGCCAGCAGCCCAGGGGCGGGAGGGCCATACGAGCAGTACTTC	CASSPGAGGPYEQYF
TRBV7-2	NA	NA	TRBJ1-5	TGTGCCAGCAGCTTAGATCCGCAGCGAGATCAGCCCCAGCATTTT	CASSLDPQRDQPQHF
TRBV14	NA	TRBD1	TRBJ1-2	TGTGCCAGCAGCCCTCGGACAGGGTTGAACTATGGCTACACCTTC	CASSPRTGLNYGYTF
TRBV15	NA	NA	TRBJ2-7	TGTGCCACCAGCAGAGATACCGCCGCCCTCGAGCAGTACTTC	CATSRDTAALEQYF
TRBV6-1	once	TRBD2	TRBJ2-3	TGTGCCAGCAGTGAATGGACTAGCGGGAGAGGAGATACGCAGTATTTT	CASSEWTSGRGDTQYF
TRBV19	NA	NA	TRBJ1-5	TGTGCCAGTAGTATAATGGCAGGGCACGTCCAGCCCCAGCATTTT	CASSIMAGHVQPQHF
TRBV3-1/TRBV3-2	NA	NA	TRBJ2-1	TGTGCCAGCAGCCAAGACCCCGCGGAGGGTGCTGGCAGGCCGGAGTTCTTC	CASSQDPAEGAGRPEFF
TRBV12-3/TRBV12-4	NA	NA	TRBJ2-2	TGTGCCAGCAGTTTTGGGAACACCGGGGAGCTGTTTTTT	CASSFGNTGELFF
TRBV4-3	once	NA	TRBJ2-5	TGCGCCAGCAGCCAAGAGAATACGTACCAAGAGACCCAGTACTTC	CASSQENTYQETQYF
TRBV3-1/TRBV3-2	NA	TRBD1	TRBJ1-1	TGTGCCAGCAGCCCTGACAGGGGTACTGAAGCTTTCTTT	CASSPDRGTEAFF
TRBV4-1	NA	TRBD2	TRBJ2-7	TGCGCCAGCAGCCAACGAGCGGGGGAAGGGGCCTACGAGCAGTACTTC	CASSQRAGEGAYEQYF
TRBV13	NA	NA	TRBJ2-5	TGTGCCAGCAGCCACAGTAGGCAAGAGACCCAGTACTTC	CASSHSRQETQYF
TRBV30	NA	NA	TRBJ2-3	TGTGCCTGGGCCTTCTTCCGGTCGGCGGGTGTTGGCACAGATACGCAGTATTTT	CAWAFFRSAGVGTDTQYF
TRBV4-1	NA	TRBD2	TRBJ2-3	TGCGCCAGCAGCGGAACCGGGAGGGCCTTGGCAGATACGCAGTATTTT	CASSGTGRALADTQYF
TRBV10-3	NA	TRBD1	TRBJ2-3	TGTGCCATCAGTGAGCCGACAGGGGGAACAGATACGCAGTATTTT	CAISEPTGGTDTQYF
TRBV27	few	NA	TRBJ1-5	TGTGCCAGCAGTTTAAGGGGGAGTTTTCAGCCCCAGCATTTT	CASSLRGSFQPQHF
TRBV19	once	NA	TRBJ2-3	TGTGCCAGTAGTCCCTACACAGGATTCTCTACGCAGTATTTT	CASSPYTGFSTQYF
TRBV7-3	NA	TRBD1	TRBJ2-1	TGTGCCAGCAGCCCCGTCCCGGGACAGTCATACTCCTACAATGAGCAGTTCTTC	CASSPVPGQSYSYNEQFF
TRBV27	NA	TRBD2	TRBJ2-1	TGTGCCAGCATTAGCGGGAGGGCTGAGCAGTTCTTC	CASISGRAEQFF
TRBV19	NA	TRBD2	TRBJ2-2	TGTGCCAGTAGTCGACTAGCGGACACCGGGGAGCTGTTTTTT	CASSRLADTGELFF
TRBV11-3	NA	NA	TRBJ2-1	TGTGCCAGCAGCCTGCGGGTTTACAATGAGCAGTTCTTC	CASSLRVYNEQFF
TRBV6-2/TRBV6-3	NA	NA	TRBJ2-2	TGTGCCAGCAGTTTCAGCGGGTTCACCGGGGAGCTGTTTTTT	CASSFSGFTGELFF
TRBV12-3/TRBV12-4	NA	NA	TRBJ1-5	TGTGCCAGTGTTCCGGAGACGGGGCAGCCCCAGCATTTT	CASVPETGQPQHF
TRBV4-3	NA	NA	TRBJ2-7	TGCGCCAGCAGCCAAGATGAGGGCCTCCCCTACGAGCAGTACTTC	CASSQDEGLPYEQYF
TRBV4-1	NA	NA	TRBJ1-1	TGCGCCAGCAGCCAAGGGGAATTGGTGAACACTGAAGCTTTCTTT	CASSQGELVNTEAFF
TRBV7-6	once	TRBD2	TRBJ2-3	TGTGCCAGCAGCTCCTTACAGCGGGAGGCGGCAGATACGCAGTATTTT	CASSSLQREAADTQYF
TRBV13	NA	NA	TRBJ1-1	TGTGCCAGCAGCGTCTTGGATCAAATTAACGCTGAAGCTTTCTTT	CASSVLDQINAEAFF
TRBV18	NA	TRBD2	TRBJ2-2	TGTGCCAGCTCATACTTAGCGGGAGACACCGGGGAGCTGTTTTTT	CASSYLAGDTGELFF
TRBV4-3	NA	NA	TRBJ1-1	TGCGCCAGCAGCCAAGCTCGGCAGGACTACACTGAAGCTTTCTTT	CASSQARQDYTEAFF
TRBV15	NA	TRBD2	TRBJ2-3	TGTGCCACCAGCAGATCTGCTAGCGGGAGGGCTTCAGATACGCAGTATTTT	CATSRSASGRASDTQYF
TRBV11-2	NA	TRBD2	TRBJ2-1	TGTGCCAGCAGCTTAAGACTAGCGCAGAATGAGCAGTTCTTC	CASSLRLAQNEQFF
TRBV19	NA	NA	TRBJ2-7	TGTGCCAGTAGTAACATGAGGCCAGGGGCCACCTACGAGCAGTACTTC	CASSNMRPGATYEQYF
TRBV27	NA	NA	TRBJ2-1	TGTGCCAGCAGTTCCGGGACATATGAGCAGTTCTTC	CASSSGTYEQFF
TRBV27	NA	NA	TRBJ1-6	TGTGCCAGCAGTTTCATTTCCGGGTTAGGGAGTTCACCCCTCCACTTT	CASSFISGLGSSPLHF
TRBV14	NA	NA	TRBJ2-7	TGTGCCAGCAGCCAAGGCTTCGGCGAGCAGTACTTC	CASSQGFGEQYF
TRBV2	NA	TRBD2	TRBJ2-5	TGTGCCAGCAGTGCGGGCTTTAGCGGGAGGGCCCAAGAGACCCAGTACTTC	CASSAGFSGRAQETQYF
TRBV29-1	NA	TRBD2	TRBJ2-7	TGCAGCGCCCAAGGCGGGACTAGCGGGATGTACGAGCAGTACTTC	CSAQGGTSGMYEQYF
TRBV7-2	once	TRBD1	TRBJ2-5	TGTGCCAGCAGCATGAACAGGGGACCCAGGGAGACCCAGTACTTC	CASSMNRGPRETQYF
TRBV28	NA	NA	TRBJ2-1	TGTGCCAGCAGCCCGACAGTTTTCTCCTACAATGAGCAGTTCTTC	CASSPTVFSYNEQFF
TRBV14	NA	NA	TRBJ2-7	TGTGCCAGCAGCCATTTCGGCGAGCAGTACTTC	CASSHFGEQYF
TRBV7-2	NA	TRBD1	TRBJ2-1	TGTGCCAGCAGCCCTCAGTGGGGACAGATAACCTCCCGTGAGCAGTTCTTC	CASSPQWGQITSREQFF